The next 4 T cell receptor beta chains were all read from a single sample in a study of cytomegalovirus exposure and HLA in healthy donors. The PCR contained 60 Vbeta and 13 Jbeta primers. Data came from immunoSEQ multiplex PCR; TCRdb stores just in-frame clones and leaves some out. The data hold around 100,000 clones, with about three quarters observed a single time. The sample consisted of PBMCs. These TCRs come from a woman between 18 and 30 years old in good health and CMV-seropositive.

V usage is TRBV5-1 and J usage is TRBJ2-3, with a possible D match to TRBD2 (6 bases). Per germline, CDR1 SGHRS and CDR2 YFSETQ. The CDR3 runs 15 residues. Trimming pared 3 bases from V and 2 bases from J, leaving 13 bases between. CDR3 nucleotides: TGCGCCAGCAGCTCCGGGACTCTTAACACAGATACGCAGTATTTT. This sequence encodes CASSSGTLNTDTQYF.

The chain combines TRBV10-2 with TRBJ1-1, with TRBD1 identical over 8 bases. This CDR3 is 13 amino acids long. The germline CDR1 and CDR2 sequences are WSHSY and SAAADI. Unmatched junction bases numbered 12, after V lost 7 bases and J lost 11 bases. The CDR3 nucleotides are TGCGCCAGCACCCAGGGGGCGCGAAGAGAGGCTTTCTTT. Protein product: CASTQGARREAFF.

This clone has just a few counts. The V and J genes are TRBV30 and TRBJ2-1, with a tentative D call TRBD2 (6 bases). This CDR3 has 14 amino acids. V was cut by 3 bases and J by 2 bases, with 11 bases left in between. Germline CDR1 is GTSNPN and CDR2 is SVGIG (reference sequence). CDR3 residues: CAWRGRSTYNEQFF. The CDR3 DNA reads as TGTGCCTGGAGGGGGAGGTCGACCTACAATGAGCAGTTCTTC.

This chain uses TRBV10-3 with TRBJ2-7; the D gene is possibly TRBD1 (6 bases). The V end lost 6 bases, the J end lost 3 bases, and 12 bases lay between the germline ends. The germline V gene encodes CDR1 ENHRY and CDR2 SYGVKD. The CDR3 loop spans 13 amino acids. The DNA of the CDR3 is TGTGCCATCAGAGGACAGAGGGACTACGAGCAGTACTTC. Translating it yields CAIRGQRDYEQYF.